These 5 T cell receptor beta chains were all obtained from the same sample, sequenced in a study of T cells in localized non-small cell lung cancer (dated by TCRdb to the early 2020s). The library was built by means of the immunoSEQ multiplex PCR assay. Not all clones reach the TCRdb copy of this immuneACCESS table, which keeps in-frame sequences only. Checked studies attribute under half of the gap to unresolved V genes and leave the rest unexplained. Here the sample has about 21,000 clones; about 81% occur a single time. Together, the top ten hold about 2.4% of the sample. This sample comprised peripheral blood, obtained before any cancer treatment. These receptors were obtained from a man aged 35 to 69 with stage I lung adenocarcinoma.

The chain employs TRBV6-6 and TRBJ2-3; D perhaps matches TRBD2 (8 bases). This CDR3 is 16 amino acids long. V lost 7 bases and J 0 bases, leaving 17 bases between the germline ends. Looked up from germline, CDR1 is MNHNY and CDR2 is SVGAGI (reference sequence). CDR3 in amino acids: CASTRGTSHSTDTQYF. The DNA of the CDR3 is TGTGCCAGCACCAGGGGGACTAGTCATAGCACAGATACGCAGTATTTT.

This clone showed up just a few times. This chain links TRBV28 with TRBJ2-6; D unclear. This CDR3 is 19 amino acids long. Trimming pared 5 bases from V and 0 bases from J, leaving 20 bases between. Germline loops: CDR1 MDHEN, CDR2 SYDVKM. This chain's CDR3 is CASSPRTAYLSSGANVLTF. The CDR3 region has the DNA TGTGCCAGCAGTCCAAGGACGGCATATCTCAGCTCTGGGGCCAACGTCCTGACTTTC.

This sequence joins TRBV5-4 and TRBJ2-1; 7 positions match TRBD2. There are 15 residues in the CDR3. The germline CDR1 and CDR2 sequences are SGHNT and YYREEE (reference sequence). V lost 4 bases to trimming and J lost 3 bases; unmatched junction nucleotides: 7. The CDR3: CASSDTAGSYNEQFF. Written as DNA, the CDR3 is TGTGCCAGCAGCGATACAGCGGGGAGCTACAATGAGCAGTTCTTC. The full variable domain, its missing parts supplied by reference TRBV5-4 and TRBJ2-1, is ETGVTQSPTHLIKTRGQQVTLRCSSQSGHNTVSWYQQALGQGPQFIFQYYREEENGRGNFPPRFSGLQFPNYSSELNVNALELDDSALYLCASSDTAGSYNEQFFGPGTRLTVL.

This clone was recorded a few times. The chain has TRBV28 and TRBJ1-3; the D gene is possibly TRBD1 (5 bases). The CDR3 loop spans 15 amino acids. Germline V CDR1 and CDR2: MDHEN, SYDVKM. The V end lost 6 bases, the J end lost 0 bases, and 12 bases lay between the germline ends. CDR3 sequence: CASRPGQYSGNTIYF. The CDR3 DNA reads as TGTGCCAGCAGGCCAGGACAATACTCTGGAAACACCATATATTTT. The whole variable domain, remainder taken from reference TRBV28 and TRBJ1-3, is DVKVTQSSRYLVKRTGEKVFLECVQDMDHENMFWYRQDPGLGLRLIYFSYDVKMKEKGDIPEGYSVSREKKERFSLILESASTNQTSMYLCASRPGQYSGNTIYFGEGSWLTVV.

The rearrangement links TRBV6-1 to TRBJ2-7; TRBD1 or TRBD2 may be the D gene (5 bases each). The V and J ends lost 7 bases and 9 bases respectively, with 16 bases between them. Per the germline V gene, CDR1 is MNHNS and CDR2 is SASEGT. The CDR3 contains 12 residues. Written as DNA, the CDR3 is TGTGCCAGCATGAGGGGTGGGATGGGGCAGTACTTC. Amino acids: CASMRGGMGQYF.